This is a list of T cell receptor beta chains from one sample in a study of beta chain features in type 1 diabetes. Measured with immunoSEQ multiplex PCR; TCRdb has only the in-frame clones, and not every one. This sample has 310,000 or so clones, with roughly 9.6% found just once. Sequenced material: naive CD4+ T cells from blood. The receptors stem from a woman aged 30 to 39 in good health. Each CDR3 is given with its conserved first and last residue. A D gene is named only where the DNA matches it firmly. Size is stated for part of the rows, as once, few or many counts, or as a class when the clone is expanded.

J: TRBJ1-1; size: -; D: -; V: TRBV19; CDR3: CASNSGRANTEAFF; DNA: TGTGCCAGTAACTCCGGCAGGGCAAACACTGAAGCTTTCTTT
J: TRBJ2-4; size: -; D: -; V: TRBV14; CDR3: CASSQDNIGGLIYF; DNA: TGTGCCAGCAGCCAGGATAACATTGGGGGACTCATATACTTC
J: TRBJ1-4; size: -; D: TRBD1; V: TRBV28; CDR3: CASSLWGTATNEKLFF; DNA: TGTGCCAGCAGTTTATGGGGGACAGCAACTAATGAAAAACTGTTTTTT
J: TRBJ2-2; size: many; D: -; V: TRBV2; CDR3: CASSELAGELFF; DNA: TGTGCCAGCAGCGAGTTGGCCGGGGAGCTGTTTTTT
J: TRBJ1-3; size: few; D: TRBD1; V: TRBV6-5; CDR3: CASNGQGAGNTIYF; DNA: TGTGCCAGCAACGGACAGGGGGCTGGAAACACCATATATTTT
J: TRBJ2-7; size: few; D: TRBD1; V: TRBV18; CDR3: CASSHPSDRAYEQYF; DNA: TGTGCCAGCTCACACCCCTCGGACAGGGCTTACGAGCAGTACTTC
J: TRBJ2-5; size: few; D: -; V: TRBV7-9; CDR3: CASSLAYGGVGETQYF; DNA: TGTGCCAGCAGCTTAGCCTATGGAGGGGTCGGGGAGACCCAGTACTTC
J: TRBJ2-1; size: -; D: -; V: TRBV18; CDR3: CASSNRVNEQFF; DNA: TGTGCCAGCTCGAACAGGGTAAATGAGCAGTTCTTC
J: TRBJ2-7; size: few; D: -; V: TRBV4-2; CDR3: CASSQVGGTSDEQYF; DNA: TGTGCCAGCAGCCAAGTGGGAGGTACTTCGGACGAGCAGTACTTC
J: TRBJ1-5; size: few; D: TRBD1; V: TRBV5-6; CDR3: CASSQGTGANQPQHF; DNA: TGTGCCAGCAGCCAAGGGACAGGGGCCAATCAGCCCCAGCATTTT
J: TRBJ2-7; size: -; D: -; V: TRBV5-1; CDR3: CASRTYRDSYEQYF; DNA: TGCGCCAGCAGGACCTACAGGGACTCCTACGAGCAGTACTTC
J: TRBJ2-4; size: -; D: -; V: TRBV7-2; CDR3: CASSLDPGVRGNIQYF; DNA: TGTGCCAGCAGCTTGGACCCAGGGGTTAGGGGAAACATTCAGTACTTC
J: TRBJ2-5; size: -; D: TRBD1; V: TRBV5-4; CDR3: CASSRETGQETQYF; DNA: TGTGCCAGCAGCCGAGAGACAGGGCAAGAGACCCAGTACTTC
J: TRBJ2-1; size: -; D: TRBD2; V: TRBV2; CDR3: CASTWQREPGNEQFF; DNA: TGTGCCAGCACCTGGCAGCGGGAGCCCGGCAATGAGCAGTTCTTC
J: TRBJ2-7; size: -; D: TRBD2; V: TRBV5-1; CDR3: CASSLGAGGPGEQYF; DNA: TGCGCCAGCAGCTTGGGAGCGGGAGGGCCAGGCGAGCAGTACTTC
J: TRBJ2-2; size: -; D: TRBD1; V: TRBV28; CDR3: CASRAPRGQGAFTGELFF; DNA: TGTGCCAGCAGAGCTCCCCGGGGACAGGGGGCGTTCACCGGGGAGCTGTTTTTT
J: TRBJ2-4; size: few; D: -; V: TRBV28; CDR3: CASSIIGQRAKNIQYF; DNA: TGTGCCAGCAGTATAATAGGACAGAGAGCCAAAAACATTCAGTACTTC
J: TRBJ2-3; size: -; D: -; V: TRBV19; CDR3: CASSTQGGRTQYF; DNA: TGTGCCAGTAGTACCCAAGGGGGTCGGACGCAGTATTTT
J: TRBJ2-5; size: -; D: TRBD2; V: TRBV27; CDR3: CASSSIAGGGETQYF; DNA: TGTGCCAGCAGTTCAATAGCGGGAGGGGGGGAGACCCAGTACTTC
J: TRBJ2-7; size: few; D: TRBD1; V: TRBV14; CDR3: CASSQDRGQGSYEQYF; DNA: TGTGCCAGCAGCCAAGATAGGGGACAGGGTTCCTACGAGCAGTACTTC
J: TRBJ2-7; size: few; D: -; V: TRBV9; CDR3: CASSVEGVHEQYF; DNA: TGTGCCAGCAGCGTAGAGGGGGTCCACGAGCAGTACTTC
J: TRBJ2-5; size: few; D: -; V: TRBV6-5; CDR3: CASRRGPQETQYF; DNA: TGTGCCAGCCGGAGGGGGCCCCAAGAGACCCAGTACTTC
J: TRBJ2-3; size: few; D: TRBD2; V: TRBV7-3; CDR3: CASSPTTSGNRDTQYF; DNA: TGTGCCAGCAGCCCCACCACTAGCGGGAACCGAGATACGCAGTATTTT
J: TRBJ2-1; size: -; D: TRBD2; V: TRBV30; CDR3: CAWWLAGGNEQFF; DNA: TGTGCCTGGTGGCTAGCGGGAGGAAATGAGCAGTTCTTC
J: TRBJ2-4; size: few; D: TRBD2; V: TRBV5-5; CDR3: CASSLGTSETNIQYF; DNA: TGTGCCAGCAGCCTCGGGACTAGCGAGACTAACATTCAGTACTTC
J: TRBJ2-5; size: few; D: -; V: TRBV7-3; CDR3: CASSRAPGETQYF; DNA: TGTGCCAGCAGTAGAGCCCCGGGAGAGACCCAGTACTTC
J: TRBJ2-1; size: few; D: -; V: TRBV19; CDR3: CASGSGSSSYNEQFF; DNA: TGTGCCAGTGGAAGCGGATCAAGCTCCTACAATGAGCAGTTCTTC
J: TRBJ2-6; size: few; D: TRBD1; V: TRBV7-3; CDR3: CASSSRDSGSSGANVLTF; DNA: TGTGCCAGCAGCTCGAGGGACAGTGGATCCTCTGGGGCCAACGTCCTGACTTTC
J: TRBJ1-5; size: -; D: -; V: TRBV7-9; CDR3: CASSPGQDQPQHF; DNA: TGTGCCAGCAGCCCGGGACAAGATCAGCCCCAGCATTTT
J: TRBJ2-5; size: few; D: TRBD2; V: TRBV5-1; CDR3: CASSLTPLAGGAKEETQYF; DNA: TGCGCCAGCAGCTTGACCCCCCTAGCGGGAGGGGCAAAGGAAGAGACCCAGTACTTC
J: TRBJ2-5; size: few; D: -; V: TRBV5-6; CDR3: CASSLVPPVQETQYF; DNA: TGTGCCAGCAGCTTGGTCCCCCCCGTCCAAGAGACCCAGTACTTC
J: TRBJ2-1; size: -; D: -; V: TRBV11-2; CDR3: CASSWFRRGDNEQFF; DNA: TGTGCCAGCAGCTGGTTCCGGCGGGGTGACAATGAGCAGTTCTTC
J: TRBJ2-2; size: -; D: -; V: TRBV7-2; CDR3: CASSRSDLNTGELFF; DNA: TGTGCCAGCAGCCGTTCGGACTTGAACACCGGGGAGCTGTTTTTT
J: TRBJ2-3; size: -; D: TRBD2; V: TRBV29-1; CDR3: CSVQREQRAQYF; DNA: TGCAGCGTTCAGCGGGAACAGAGGGCGCAGTATTTT
J: TRBJ1-2; size: -; D: TRBD1; V: TRBV6-5; CDR3: CASSYTGTGPNTF; DNA: TGTGCCAGCAGTTACACAGGGACAGGGCCGAATACCTTC
J: TRBJ1-5; size: -; D: TRBD1; V: TRBV9; CDR3: CASSPPDRGDQPQHF; DNA: TGTGCCAGCAGCCCCCCGGACAGGGGGGATCAGCCCCAGCATTTT
J: TRBJ2-2; size: few; D: TRBD2; V: TRBV7-2; CDR3: CASSPRGGLAVTGELFF; DNA: TGTGCCAGCAGCCCGCGAGGAGGACTAGCGGTCACCGGGGAGCTGTTTTTT
J: TRBJ2-7; size: -; D: -; V: TRBV5-1; CDR3: CASRPTSGREQYF; DNA: TGCGCCAGCAGACCTACCTCGGGTCGCGAGCAGTACTTC
J: TRBJ2-7; size: -; D: TRBD2; V: TRBV5-4; CDR3: CASSPPGTSGREQYF; DNA: TGTGCCAGCAGCCCCCCCGGGACTAGCGGGAGGGAGCAGTACTTC
J: TRBJ1-1; size: few; D: -; V: TRBV7-9; CDR3: CATKDSTNTEAFF; DNA: TGTGCCACCAAGGACAGTACCAACACTGAAGCTTTCTTT
J: TRBJ2-1; size: few; D: TRBD2; V: TRBV30; CDR3: CAWSAGLAGAGDEQFF; DNA: TGTGCCTGGAGCGCCGGGCTAGCGGGAGCCGGCGATGAGCAGTTCTTC
J: TRBJ2-1; size: few; D: TRBD2; V: TRBV7-3; CDR3: CASSPSGDSSYNEQFF; DNA: TGTGCCAGCAGCCCGAGCGGGGATAGCTCCTACAATGAGCAGTTCTTC
J: TRBJ2-7; size: -; D: -; V: TRBV7-9; CDR3: CASSVAGNSYEQYF; DNA: TGTGCCAGCAGTGTGGCGGGAAACTCCTACGAGCAGTACTTC
J: TRBJ2-2; size: -; D: -; V: TRBV7-9; CDR3: CASSPPTGELFF; DNA: TGTGCCAGCAGCCCTCCCACCGGGGAGCTGTTTTTT
J: TRBJ2-3; size: few; D: -; V: TRBV12-5; CDR3: CASADRNTDTQYF; DNA: TGTGCTAGTGCTGACAGAAACACAGATACGCAGTATTTT
J: TRBJ1-1; size: few; D: -; V: TRBV29-1; CDR3: CSAAPEPMNTEAFF; DNA: TGCAGCGCCGCGCCCGAGCCCATGAACACTGAAGCTTTCTTT